These T cell receptor beta chains were read from a single sample in a study of shared clonotypes between healthy human individuals. The method was immunoSEQ multiplex PCR; TCRdb's version includes in-frame clones alone and lacks a portion of them. This table holds about 2.4 million clones, approximately 93% found once. Material: naive CD4+ T cells from PBMCs. The receptors were sampled from a man between 18 and 29 years old in good health. Some clones in this sample may be carry-over from other donors' samples. Both conserved end residues are part of each CDR3. D genes are given only for firm matches. Some rows mark clone size as missing; the rest say once, few, many or name a class of expanded clone.

J: TRBJ1-5
size: -
D: TRBD1
V: TRBV10-3
DNA: TGTGCCATCAGCGCGTCCTTGGTCCAGGACAGGGGCAATCAGCCCCAGCATTTT
CDR3: CAISASLVQDRGNQPQHF

J: TRBJ1-3
size: -
D: -
V: TRBV11-2
DNA: TGTGCCAGCAGCTTAGTAGGGGTCACCATATATTTT
CDR3: CASSLVGVTIYF

J: TRBJ2-1
size: -
D: -
V: TRBV5-4
DNA: TGTGCCAGCAGTTCGATAAGGGAGCAGTTCTTC
CDR3: CASSSIREQFF

J: TRBJ1-5
size: -
D: TRBD1
V: TRBV9
DNA: TGTGCCAGCAGCGTAGGAAGGGGGCATAGCAATCAGCCCCAGCATTTT
CDR3: CASSVGRGHSNQPQHF

J: TRBJ1-1
size: -
D: TRBD1
V: TRBV2
DNA: TGTGCCAGCAGGGACAGGGTCATGACTGAAGCTTTCTTT
CDR3: CASRDRVMTEAFF

J: TRBJ2-7
size: few
D: -
V: TRBV9
DNA: TGTGCCAGCAGCGTAGACGACGAGCAGTACTTC
CDR3: CASSVDDEQYF

J: TRBJ2-3
size: -
D: TRBD1
V: TRBV5-1
DNA: TGCGCCAGCAGCGGAACGGGACAGGGTACAGATACGCAGTATTTT
CDR3: CASSGTGQGTDTQYF

J: TRBJ2-3
size: -
D: -
V: TRBV4-1
DNA: TGCGCCAGCAGCCAAGATCCGACCAAAGGGCCTGTTGTCTTAGGAGATACGCAGTATTTT
CDR3: CASSQDPTKGPVVLGDTQYF

J: TRBJ2-7
size: -
D: TRBD1
V: TRBV7-3
DNA: TGTGCCAGCAGCCCCCGGGACAGGGGGTTTGACGAGCAGTACTTC
CDR3: CASSPRDRGFDEQYF

J: TRBJ2-6
size: -
D: -
V: TRBV27
DNA: TGTGCCCACCGGAGTCAGCTTGGGTCTCTGGGGGCCAACGTCCTGACTTTC
CDR3: CAHRSQLGSLGANVLTF

J: TRBJ2-7
size: once
D: -
V: TRBV30
DNA: TGTGCCTGGAGTCGCGCAAGTTTTTACGAGCAGTACTTC
CDR3: CAWSRASFYEQYF

J: TRBJ1-3
size: -
D: -
V: TRBV27
DNA: TGTGCCAGCAGTCCGTATGCGGGCTCTGGAAACACCATATATTTT
CDR3: CASSPYAGSGNTIYF

J: TRBJ2-6
size: -
D: -
V: TRBV27
DNA: TGTGCCAGCAGTTTCATTGGGATAGGGGCCAACGTCCTGACTTTC
CDR3: CASSFIGIGANVLTF

J: TRBJ2-5
size: -
D: -
V: TRBV6-1
DNA: TGTGCCAGCAGTGAGGGCCTTTCAGGGCAAGAGACCCAGTACTTC
CDR3: CASSEGLSGQETQYF

J: TRBJ1-1
size: -
D: -
V: TRBV6-1
DNA: TGTGCCAGCAGGGCTGACACAGACCCGAACACTGAAGCTTTCTTT
CDR3: CASRADTDPNTEAFF

J: TRBJ2-7
size: -
D: TRBD1
V: TRBV2
DNA: TGTGCCAGCAGTAAGACAGGGCGGGCCCCCCCCGAGCAGTACTTC
CDR3: CASSKTGRAPPEQYF

J: TRBJ2-7
size: -
D: TRBD1
V: TRBV5-5
DNA: TGTGCCAGCAGCTTGGGGATACAGGGGGCGCCTCGGCAGTACTTC
CDR3: CASSLGIQGAPRQYF

J: TRBJ2-4
size: -
D: -
V: TRBV6-6
DNA: TGTGCCAGCAGTTACCGGGCTACCAAAAACATTCAGTACTTC
CDR3: CASSYRATKNIQYF

J: TRBJ2-6
size: -
D: -
V: TRBV6-5
DNA: TGTGCCAGCAGTTACGGAGGGGGCACTGGGGCCAACGTCCTGACTTTC
CDR3: CASSYGGGTGANVLTF

J: TRBJ2-2
size: -
D: -
V: TRBV5-8
DNA: TGTGCCAGCAGCCGTAACCAGGCTCGTGGCACCGGGGAGCTGTTTTTT
CDR3: CASSRNQARGTGELFF

J: TRBJ1-4
size: -
D: -
V: TRBV4-2
DNA: TGTGCCAGCAGCCAGTGGGTCGAAGGGAAAGGAACTAATGAAAAACTGTTTTTT
CDR3: CASSQWVEGKGTNEKLFF

J: TRBJ2-6
size: once
D: -
V: TRBV6-5
DNA: TGTGCCAGCAGTTTAGCGGCTAACTCTGGGGCCAACGTCCTGACTTTC
CDR3: CASSLAANSGANVLTF

J: TRBJ2-7
size: -
D: TRBD2
V: TRBV4-3
DNA: TGCGCCAGCAGCCAAGGACTAGCGGGAGCCAGGGAGCAGTACTTC
CDR3: CASSQGLAGAREQYF

J: TRBJ2-3
size: -
D: -
V: TRBV6-5
DNA: TGTGCCAGCAGTTATCAGTTAACTAGCACAGATACGCAGTATTTT
CDR3: CASSYQLTSTDTQYF

J: TRBJ1-5
size: once
D: -
V: TRBV4-1
DNA: TGCGCCAGCAGCCAATCCGGCGGACAGTTCAATCAGCCCCAGCATTTT
CDR3: CASSQSGGQFNQPQHF

J: TRBJ2-2
size: -
D: -
V: TRBV2
DNA: TGTGCCAGCAGTGAGTTGGGGGGGAACACCGGGGAGCTGTTTTTT
CDR3: CASSELGGNTGELFF

J: TRBJ2-1
size: -
D: -
V: TRBV7-2
DNA: TGTGCCAGCAGGCGACAGGTGGCGGAGGTGTACAATGAGCAGTTCTTC
CDR3: CASRRQVAEVYNEQFF

J: TRBJ2-3
size: -
D: -
V: TRBV27
DNA: TGTGCCAGACCTAATTCGGGCCCTAGCACAGATACGCAGTATTTT
CDR3: CARPNSGPSTDTQYF

J: TRBJ1-6
size: -
D: TRBD1
V: TRBV6-5
DNA: TGTGCCAGCAGTAGAACCGGGACAGAAAATTCACCCCTCCACTTT
CDR3: CASSRTGTENSPLHF

J: TRBJ1-3
size: -
D: -
V: TRBV6-5
DNA: TGTGTTACACGGTCCTCTGGAAACACCATATATTTT
CDR3: CVTRSSGNTIYF

J: TRBJ2-3
size: once
D: -
V: TRBV18
DNA: TGTGCCAGCTCACGGGACTCGACAGATACGCAGTATTTT
CDR3: CASSRDSTDTQYF

J: TRBJ2-2
size: -
D: -
V: TRBV6-1
DNA: TGTGCCAGCAGGGCGGGGATGCCGGACACCGGGGAGCTGTTTTTT
CDR3: CASRAGMPDTGELFF

J: TRBJ1-2
size: -
D: TRBD1
V: TRBV28
DNA: TGTGCCTTATCCTCCGGCCAGGGGGTATTAAATGGCTACACCTTC
CDR3: CALSSGQGVLNGYTF

J: TRBJ2-3
size: -
D: -
V: TRBV7-9
DNA: TGTGCCAGCAGCTTTCCCACAGATACGCAGTATTTT
CDR3: CASSFPTDTQYF

J: TRBJ2-3
size: -
D: -
V: TRBV4-2
DNA: TGTGCCAGCAGCCAAGGGTCACAAGCGGCAAAACCAACAGATACGCAGTATTTT
CDR3: CASSQGSQAAKPTDTQYF

J: TRBJ2-3
size: -
D: TRBD1
V: TRBV27
DNA: TGTGCCAGCAGTTTGTCCGGGACAGGGTGGGCAGATACGCAGTATTTT
CDR3: CASSLSGTGWADTQYF

J: TRBJ2-3
size: -
D: TRBD2
V: TRBV7-3
DNA: TGTGCCAGCAGCTTATTCGGGGGGTTCGGCACAGATACGCAGTATTTT
CDR3: CASSLFGGFGTDTQYF

J: TRBJ1-1
size: -
D: -
V: TRBV10-3
DNA: TGTGCCATCTCGGACGGCACTGAAGCTTTCTTT
CDR3: CAISDGTEAFF

J: TRBJ1-3
size: -
D: -
V: TRBV28
DNA: TGTGCCAGCAGTATGGCGGGGGGCGGAAACACCATATATTTT
CDR3: CASSMAGGGNTIYF

J: TRBJ1-1
size: -
D: -
V: TRBV28
DNA: TGTGCCAGCAGTTTATTGGGGGCAGGCACTGAAGCTTTCTTT
CDR3: CASSLLGAGTEAFF

J: TRBJ2-2
size: once
D: TRBD2
V: TRBV7-3
DNA: TGTGCCAGCAGCTCCCGACCGGGGGGGAACACCGGGGAGCTGTTTTTT
CDR3: CASSSRPGGNTGELFF

J: TRBJ1-4
size: once
D: TRBD1
V: TRBV7-9
DNA: TGTGCCAGCAGCCGCCTTGAGACAGGGGAACTGTTTTTT
CDR3: CASSRLETGELFF

J: TRBJ2-2
size: -
D: -
V: TRBV28
DNA: TGTGCCAGCAGTTCTCCTGTGACCGGGGAGCTGTTTTTT
CDR3: CASSSPVTGELFF

J: TRBJ2-1
size: -
D: TRBD2
V: TRBV30
DNA: TGTGCCTGGAGGACTAGCGGGAGGGCTAACTACAATGAGCAGTTCTTC
CDR3: CAWRTSGRANYNEQFF

J: TRBJ2-1
size: -
D: -
V: TRBV11-2
DNA: TGTGCCAGCAGCGCTCAAGGGGGGTACAATGAGCAGTTCTTC
CDR3: CASSAQGGYNEQFF

J: TRBJ1-6
size: -
D: -
V: TRBV28
DNA: TGTGCCAGCAAGTCGGACACAGGAATCAAATTT
CDR3: CASKSDTGIKF

J: TRBJ1-2
size: -
D: -
V: TRBV30
DNA: TGTGCCTGGAGTACCGTCAGGGGATATGGCTACACCTTC
CDR3: CAWSTVRGYGYTF

J: TRBJ2-2
size: -
D: -
V: TRBV4-2
DNA: TGTGCCAGCAGCCAAGTTTCTGACACCGGGGAGCTGTTTTTT
CDR3: CASSQVSDTGELFF

J: TRBJ2-5
size: -
D: -
V: TRBV5-4
DNA: TGTGCCAGCAGTCCTATCTCGGGGGGCCTAGAGACCCAGTACTTC
CDR3: CASSPISGGLETQYF

J: TRBJ2-3
size: -
D: TRBD2
V: TRBV10-3
DNA: TGTGCCATCAGTGAGTCGTATCCTAGCGGGAGCACAGATACGCAGTATTTT
CDR3: CAISESYPSGSTDTQYF

J: TRBJ2-7
size: once
D: -
V: TRBV27
DNA: TGTGCCAGCAGCCAGGGGAATAGGGTCCACGAGCAGTACTTC
CDR3: CASSQGNRVHEQYF

J: TRBJ2-2
size: -
D: -
V: TRBV4-3
DNA: TGCGCCAGCAGCCAAGATTTTCCGAGCGGAGCGAACACCGGGGAGCTGTTTTTT
CDR3: CASSQDFPSGANTGELFF

J: TRBJ1-2
size: -
D: TRBD1
V: TRBV2
DNA: TGTGCCAGCAGTGGAAACCGGGACAGGGTGCGGTATGGCTACACCTTC
CDR3: CASSGNRDRVRYGYTF

J: TRBJ1-1
size: many
D: -
V: TRBV10-1
DNA: TGCGCCAGCAGTGAGACGGTGAACACTGAAGCTTTCTTT
CDR3: CASSETVNTEAFF